This T cell receptor (beta chain) was sequenced during a study of Ad26.COV2.S vaccination and SARS-CoV-2 variants. Sample treatment: over 15 received Ad26.COV2.S at low or high dose, single or two shots; about five received placebo; per-sample allocation not given. On day 63 after the first injection, vaccine and placebo recipients gave samples. Study-wide results and caveats: Breadth and depth estimates from TCRs may understate total T cell responses. Vaccinated and placebo-treated recipients had similar non-spike TCR breadth.

V shed 4 bases and J shed 0 bases, with 10 bases lying between them. The germline V gene encodes CDR1 KGHDR and CDR2 SFDVKD. This CDR3 has 15 residues. Assay: immunoSEQ multiplex PCR; the TCRdb copy retains only in-frame clones and omits some. The sample carries a few hundred thousand clones, less than 95% recorded once. For this clone: Its antigen is unknown.

The TCR was taken from a person between 18 and 65 years old who received the Ad26.COV2.S COVID-19 vaccine or a placebo. The material sequenced was peripheral blood, taken in a trial of Ad26.COV2.S vaccine versus placebo. V and J are TRBV24-1 and TRBJ2-3; maybe TRBD2 (5 bases). The chain's CDR3 is CATSDPGSSTDTQYF. CDR3 nucleotides: TGTGCCACCAGTGACCCTGGGAGTAGCACAGATACGCAGTATTTT.